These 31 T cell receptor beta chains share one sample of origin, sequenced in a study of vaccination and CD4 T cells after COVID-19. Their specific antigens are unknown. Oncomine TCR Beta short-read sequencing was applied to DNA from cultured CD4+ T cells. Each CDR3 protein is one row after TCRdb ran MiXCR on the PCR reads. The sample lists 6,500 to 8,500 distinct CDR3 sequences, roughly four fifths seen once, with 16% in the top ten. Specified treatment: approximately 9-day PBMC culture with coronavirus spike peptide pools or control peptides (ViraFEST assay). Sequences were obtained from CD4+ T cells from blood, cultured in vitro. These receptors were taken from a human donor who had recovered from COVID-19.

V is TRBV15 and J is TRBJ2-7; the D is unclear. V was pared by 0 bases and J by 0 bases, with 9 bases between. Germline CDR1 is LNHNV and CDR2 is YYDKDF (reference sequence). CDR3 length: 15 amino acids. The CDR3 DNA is TGTGCCACCAGCAGAGAACGGTCCATCTCCTACGAGCAGTACTTC. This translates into CATSRERSISYEQYF.

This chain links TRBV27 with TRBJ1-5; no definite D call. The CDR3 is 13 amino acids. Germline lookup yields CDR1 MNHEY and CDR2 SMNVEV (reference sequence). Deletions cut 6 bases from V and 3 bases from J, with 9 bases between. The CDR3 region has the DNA TGTGCCAGCAGAATCAGGAACAATCAGCCCCAGCATTTT. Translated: CASRIRNNQPQHF.

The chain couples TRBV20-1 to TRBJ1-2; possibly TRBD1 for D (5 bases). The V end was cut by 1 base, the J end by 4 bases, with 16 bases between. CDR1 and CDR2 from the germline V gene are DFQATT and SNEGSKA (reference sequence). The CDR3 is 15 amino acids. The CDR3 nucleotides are TGCAGTGCTAGAGGGAACAGGCGGACACTCTATGGCTACACCTTC. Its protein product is CSARGNRRTLYGYTF.

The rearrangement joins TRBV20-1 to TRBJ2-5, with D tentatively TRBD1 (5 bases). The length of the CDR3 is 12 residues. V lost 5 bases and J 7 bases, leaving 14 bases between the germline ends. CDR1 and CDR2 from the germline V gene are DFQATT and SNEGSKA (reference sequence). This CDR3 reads CSADNVGVTQYF. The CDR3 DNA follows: TGCAGTGCTGATAATGTAGGGGTGACCCAGTACTTC.

In nucleotides, the CDR3 is TGTGCCAGCAGCTTAACGGTTAGCGCCTACAATGAGCAGTTCTTC. Translated, it gives CASSLTVSAYNEQFF. V gene TRBV11-2 combines with J gene TRBJ2-1, with D maybe TRBD2 (5 bases). Germline CDR1 SGHAT, CDR2 FQNNGV. Between the trimmed V and J ends, which lost 2 bases and 2 bases, there was a span of 10 bases. CDR3 length: 15 residues.

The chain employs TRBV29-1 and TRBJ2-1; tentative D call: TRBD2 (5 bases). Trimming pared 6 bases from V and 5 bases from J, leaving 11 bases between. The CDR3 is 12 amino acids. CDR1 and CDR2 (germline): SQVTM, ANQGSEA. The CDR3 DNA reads TGCAGCGTGTGGCGGGCGAACAATGAGCAGTTCTTC. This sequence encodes CSVWRANNEQFF.

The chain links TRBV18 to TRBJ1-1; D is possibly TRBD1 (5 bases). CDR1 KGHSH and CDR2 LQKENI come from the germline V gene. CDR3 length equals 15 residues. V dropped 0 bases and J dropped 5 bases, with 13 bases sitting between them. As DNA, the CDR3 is TGTGCCAGCTCACCACCGTCGGGGCAGAGGACTGAAGCTTTCTTT. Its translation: CASSPPSGQRTEAFF.

CDR3 loop: CASSSSGLYYGYTF. Here the CDR3 DNA reads TGTGCCAGCAGCTCCAGTGGTCTATACTATGGCTACACCTTC. This chain connects TRBV7-9 to TRBJ1-2; D is unresolved. V was pared by 4 bases and J by 3 bases, with 12 bases between. This CDR3 comprises 14 residues. The germline V gene encodes CDR1 SEHNR and CDR2 FQNEAQ (reference sequence).

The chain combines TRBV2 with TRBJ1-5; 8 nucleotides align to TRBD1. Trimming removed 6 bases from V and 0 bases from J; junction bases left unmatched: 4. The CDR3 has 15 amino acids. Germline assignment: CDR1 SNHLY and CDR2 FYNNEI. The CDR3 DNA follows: TGTGCCAGCAGAGGGGACAGGAATAGCAATCAGCCCCAGCATTTT. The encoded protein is CASRGDRNSNQPQHF.

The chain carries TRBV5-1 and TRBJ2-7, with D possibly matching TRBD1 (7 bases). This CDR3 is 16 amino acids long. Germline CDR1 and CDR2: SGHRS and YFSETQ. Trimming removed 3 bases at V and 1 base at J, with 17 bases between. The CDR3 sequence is CASSSMGAGGSYEQYF. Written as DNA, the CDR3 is TGCGCCAGCAGCTCAATGGGGGCAGGGGGGTCCTACGAGCAGTACTTC. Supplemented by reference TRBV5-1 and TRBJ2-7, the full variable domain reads KAGVTQTPRYLIKTRGQQVTLSCSPISGHRSVSWYQQTPGQGLQFLFEYFSETQRNKGNFPGRFSGRQFSNSRSEMNVSTLELGDSALYLCASSSMGAGGSYEQYFGPGTRLTVT.

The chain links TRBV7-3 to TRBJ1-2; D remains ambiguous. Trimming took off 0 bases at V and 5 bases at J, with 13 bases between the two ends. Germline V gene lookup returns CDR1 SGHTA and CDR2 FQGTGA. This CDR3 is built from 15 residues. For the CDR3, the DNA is TGTGCCAGCAGCTTAACGGGTGAACCGTATTATGGCTACACCTTC. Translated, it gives CASSLTGEPYYGYTF. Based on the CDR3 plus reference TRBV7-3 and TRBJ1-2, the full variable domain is GAGVSQTPSNKVTEKGKYVELRCDPISGHTALYWYRQSLGQGPEFLIYFQGTGAADDSGLPNDRFFAVRPEGSVSTLKIQRTERGDSAVYLCASSLTGEPYYGYTFGSGTRLTVV.

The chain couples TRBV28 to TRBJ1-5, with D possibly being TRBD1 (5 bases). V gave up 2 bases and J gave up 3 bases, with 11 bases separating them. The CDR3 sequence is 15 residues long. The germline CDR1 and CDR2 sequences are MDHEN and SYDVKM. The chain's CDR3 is CASSLSGAFNQPQHF. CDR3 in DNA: TGTGCCAGCAGTTTAAGCGGGGCCTTCAATCAGCCCCAGCATTTT.

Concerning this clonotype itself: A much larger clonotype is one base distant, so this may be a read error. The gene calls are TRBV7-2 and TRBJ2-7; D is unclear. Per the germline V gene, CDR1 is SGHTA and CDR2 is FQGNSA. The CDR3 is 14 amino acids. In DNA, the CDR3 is TGTGCCAGCAGCTTAGCGTTGCCCTCCTACGAGCGGTACTTC. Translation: CASSLALPSYERYF.

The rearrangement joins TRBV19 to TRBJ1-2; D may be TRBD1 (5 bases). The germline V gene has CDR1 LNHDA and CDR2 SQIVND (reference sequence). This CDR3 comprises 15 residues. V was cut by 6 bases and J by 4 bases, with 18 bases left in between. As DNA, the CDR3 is TGTGCCAGTAGACTCACTGGGACCCTCTTCTATGGCTACACCTTC. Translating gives CASRLTGTLFYGYTF.

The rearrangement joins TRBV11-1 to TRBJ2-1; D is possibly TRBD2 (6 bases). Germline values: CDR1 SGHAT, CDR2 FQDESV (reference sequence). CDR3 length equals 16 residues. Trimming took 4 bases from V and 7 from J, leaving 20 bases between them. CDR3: CASSSDFAGSRNEQFF. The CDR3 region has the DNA TGTGCCAGCAGCTCCGACTTTGCGGGATCTCGGAATGAGCAGTTCTTC.

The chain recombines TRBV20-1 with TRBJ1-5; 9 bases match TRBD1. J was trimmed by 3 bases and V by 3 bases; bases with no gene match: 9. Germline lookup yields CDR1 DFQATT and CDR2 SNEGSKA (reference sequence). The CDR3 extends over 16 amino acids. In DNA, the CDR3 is TGCAGTGCTAGTTATCCCTGGACAGGGGCCAATCAGCCCCAGCATTTT. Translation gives CSASYPWTGANQPQHF.

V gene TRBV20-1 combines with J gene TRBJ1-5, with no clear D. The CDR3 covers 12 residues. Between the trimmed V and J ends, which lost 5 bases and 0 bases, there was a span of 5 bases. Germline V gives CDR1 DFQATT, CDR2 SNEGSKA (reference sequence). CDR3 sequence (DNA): TGCAGTGCTCAGAGTAGCAATCAGCCCCAGCATTTT. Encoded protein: CSAQSSNQPQHF.

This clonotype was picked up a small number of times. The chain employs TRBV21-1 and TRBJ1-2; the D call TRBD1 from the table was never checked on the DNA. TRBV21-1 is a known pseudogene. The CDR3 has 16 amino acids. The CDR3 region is CASNLTGAIYDYGYTF. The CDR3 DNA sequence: TGTGCCAGCAACTTGACAGGGGCGATCTACGACTATGGCTACACCTTC.

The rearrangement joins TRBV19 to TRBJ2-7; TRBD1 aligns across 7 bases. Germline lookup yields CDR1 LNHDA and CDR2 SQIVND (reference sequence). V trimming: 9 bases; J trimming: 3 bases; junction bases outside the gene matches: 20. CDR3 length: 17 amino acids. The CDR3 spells CASTSKSPTGIHYEQYF. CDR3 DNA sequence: TGTGCCAGCACGAGTAAAAGTCCGACAGGGATTCACTACGAGCAGTACTTC.

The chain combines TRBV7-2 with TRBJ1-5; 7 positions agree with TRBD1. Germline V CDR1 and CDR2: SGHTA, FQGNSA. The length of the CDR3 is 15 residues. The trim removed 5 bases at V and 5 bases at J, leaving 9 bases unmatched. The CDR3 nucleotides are TGTGCCAGCAGCCTTAGACAGGGCGTCCATCAGCCCCAGCATTTT. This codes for CASSLRQGVHQPQHF.

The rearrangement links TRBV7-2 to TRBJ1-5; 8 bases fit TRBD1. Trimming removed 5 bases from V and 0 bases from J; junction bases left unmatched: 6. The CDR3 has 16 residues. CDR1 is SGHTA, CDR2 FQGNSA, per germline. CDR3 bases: TGTGCCAGCAGCCCGACAGGGGTTTATAGCAATCAGCCCCAGCATTTT. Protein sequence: CASSPTGVYSNQPQHF.

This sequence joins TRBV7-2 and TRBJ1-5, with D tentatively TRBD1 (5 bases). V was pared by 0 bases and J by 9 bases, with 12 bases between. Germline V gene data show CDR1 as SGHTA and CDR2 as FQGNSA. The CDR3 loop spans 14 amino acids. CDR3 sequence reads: CASSLARDYGPQHF. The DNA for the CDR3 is TGTGCCAGCAGCTTAGCGAGGGACTACGGGCCCCAGCATTTT. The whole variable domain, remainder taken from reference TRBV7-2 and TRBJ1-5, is GAGVSQSPSNKVTEKGKDVELRCDPISGHTALYWYRQSLGQGLEFLIYFQGNSAPDKSGLPSDRFSAERTGGSVSTLTIQRTQQEDSAVYLCASSLARDYGPQHFGDGTRLSIL.

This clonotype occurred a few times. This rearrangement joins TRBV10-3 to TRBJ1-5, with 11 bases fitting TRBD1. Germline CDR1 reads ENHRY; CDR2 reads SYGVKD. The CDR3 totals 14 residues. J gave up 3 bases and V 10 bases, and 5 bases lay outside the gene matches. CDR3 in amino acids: CATRDRGDNQPQHF. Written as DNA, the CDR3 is TGTGCCACCAGGGACAGGGGGGACAATCAGCCCCAGCATTTT.

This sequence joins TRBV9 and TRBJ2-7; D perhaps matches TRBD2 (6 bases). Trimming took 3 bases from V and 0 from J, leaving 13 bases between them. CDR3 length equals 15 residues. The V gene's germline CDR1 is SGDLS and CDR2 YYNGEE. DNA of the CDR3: TGTGCCAGCAGCGATGGGACTGGGTACTCCTACGAGCAGTACTTC. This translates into CASSDGTGYSYEQYF.

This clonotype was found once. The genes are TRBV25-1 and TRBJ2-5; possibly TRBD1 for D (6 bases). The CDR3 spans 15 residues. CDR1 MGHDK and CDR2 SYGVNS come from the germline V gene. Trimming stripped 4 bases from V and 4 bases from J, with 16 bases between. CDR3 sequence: CASSGQRGRGETQYF. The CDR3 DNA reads TGTGCCAGCAGTGGGCAGCGCGGCAGGGGAGAGACCCAGTACTTC.

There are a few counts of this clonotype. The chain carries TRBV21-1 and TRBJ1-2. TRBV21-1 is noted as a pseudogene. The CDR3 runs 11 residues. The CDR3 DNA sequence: TGTGCCAGCACCAACAGGGAGGAACTTACCTTC. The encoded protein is CASTNREELTF.

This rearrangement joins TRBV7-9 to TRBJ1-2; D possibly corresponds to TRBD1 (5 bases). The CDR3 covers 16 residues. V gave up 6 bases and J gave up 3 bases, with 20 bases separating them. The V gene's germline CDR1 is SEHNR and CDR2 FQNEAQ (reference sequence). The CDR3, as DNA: TGTGCCAGCAGATCCAAAGCCTCAGGGAACGACTATGGCTACACCTTC. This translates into CASRSKASGNDYGYTF.

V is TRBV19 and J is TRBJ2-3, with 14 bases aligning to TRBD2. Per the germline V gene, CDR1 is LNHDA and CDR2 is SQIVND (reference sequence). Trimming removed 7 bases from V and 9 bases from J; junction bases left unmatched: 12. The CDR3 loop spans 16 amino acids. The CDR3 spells CASTPLGLAGAGTQYF. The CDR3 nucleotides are TGTGCCAGTACCCCCCTGGGACTAGCGGGAGCCGGCACGCAGTATTTT.

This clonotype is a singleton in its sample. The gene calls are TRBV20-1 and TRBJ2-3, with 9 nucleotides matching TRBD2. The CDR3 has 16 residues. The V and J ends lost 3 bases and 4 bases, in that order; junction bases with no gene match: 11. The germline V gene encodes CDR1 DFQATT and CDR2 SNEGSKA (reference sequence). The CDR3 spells CSARRLAGPAPDTQYF. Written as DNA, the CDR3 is TGCAGTGCTAGGAGGCTAGCGGGACCAGCCCCAGATACGCAGTATTTT.

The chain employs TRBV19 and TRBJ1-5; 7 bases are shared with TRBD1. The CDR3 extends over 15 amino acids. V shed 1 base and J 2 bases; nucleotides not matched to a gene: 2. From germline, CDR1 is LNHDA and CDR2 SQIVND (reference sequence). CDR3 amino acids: CASSIGTGGNQPQHF. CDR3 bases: TGTGCCAGTAGTATAGGAACAGGGGGCAATCAGCCCCAGCATTTT.

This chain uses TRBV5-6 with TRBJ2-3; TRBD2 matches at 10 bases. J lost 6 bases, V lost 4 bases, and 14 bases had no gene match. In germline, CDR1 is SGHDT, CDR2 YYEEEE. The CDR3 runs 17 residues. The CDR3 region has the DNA TGTGCCAGCAGCCCCACGCCTGGGCCACTAGCGGGGGATACGCAGTATTTT. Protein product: CASSPTPGPLAGDTQYF.